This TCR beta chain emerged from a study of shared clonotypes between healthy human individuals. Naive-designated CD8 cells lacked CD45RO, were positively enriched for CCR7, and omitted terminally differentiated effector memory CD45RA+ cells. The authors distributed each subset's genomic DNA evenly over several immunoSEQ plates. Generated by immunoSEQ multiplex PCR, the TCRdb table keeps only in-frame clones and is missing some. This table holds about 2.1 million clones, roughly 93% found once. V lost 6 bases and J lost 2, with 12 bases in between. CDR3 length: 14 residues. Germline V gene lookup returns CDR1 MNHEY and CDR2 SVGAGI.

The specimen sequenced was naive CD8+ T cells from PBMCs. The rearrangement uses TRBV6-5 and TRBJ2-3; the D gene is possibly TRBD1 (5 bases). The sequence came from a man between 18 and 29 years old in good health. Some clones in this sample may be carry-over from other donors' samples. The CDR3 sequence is CASSIIGDTDTQYF. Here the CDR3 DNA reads TGTGCCAGCAGCATAATAGGGGACACAGATACGCAGTATTTT.